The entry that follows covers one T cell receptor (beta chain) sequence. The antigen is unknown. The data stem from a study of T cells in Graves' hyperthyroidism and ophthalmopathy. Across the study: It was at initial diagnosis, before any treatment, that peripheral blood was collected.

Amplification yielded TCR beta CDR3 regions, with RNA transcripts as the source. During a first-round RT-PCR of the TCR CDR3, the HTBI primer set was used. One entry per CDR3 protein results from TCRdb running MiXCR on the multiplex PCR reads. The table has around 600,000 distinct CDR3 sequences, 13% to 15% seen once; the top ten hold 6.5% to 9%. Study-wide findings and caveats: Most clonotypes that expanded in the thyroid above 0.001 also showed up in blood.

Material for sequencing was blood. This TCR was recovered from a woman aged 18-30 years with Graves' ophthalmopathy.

The CDR3 sequence is CASSQYAPGGPPLHF. CDR3 in DNA: TGCGCCAGCAGCCAATATGCGCCAGGGGGGCCGCCCCTCCACTTT. The chain couples TRBV4-1 to TRBJ1-6, with 7 nucleotides matching TRBD1. The ends lost 2 bases at V and 13 bases at J; junction bases unmatched: 11. The CDR3 loop spans 15 amino acids. Germline CDR1 is MGHRA and CDR2 is YSYEKL.